This T cell receptor beta chain was identified during a study of control samples from healthy donors and cancer patients. Here immunoSEQ multiplex PCR was the method, and the copy in TCRdb shows in-frame clones only, minus some. The table records 120,000 to 150,000 clones, around nine tenths of them present only once. The CDR3 is made up of 15 amino acids. The V and J ends lost 0 bases and 0 bases respectively, with 8 bases between them. Sample: blood. This TCR came from a man younger than 45 in good health. V and J are TRBV23-1 and TRBJ2-5, with D hard to call. TRBV23-1 is an ORF; its function is uncertain. CDR3 in amino acids: CASSQSLMYQETQYF. The CDR3 DNA sequence: TGCGCCAGCAGTCAATCGTTGATGTACCAAGAGACCCAGTACTTC.